This T cell receptor beta chain was documented in a study of T cell responses to AZD1222 COVID-19 vaccine. CDR1 MRHNA and CDR2 SNTAGT come from the germline V gene. The CDR3 is 13 amino acids. V was shortened by 3 bases and J by 1 base, with 6 bases between the two germline ends. Assay: immunoSEQ multiplex PCR; the TCRdb copy retains only in-frame clones and omits some. The data contain about 100,000 clones, over 90% of them singletons. With respect to this clone: Its antigen is currently unknown.

General observations from the study: The number of AZD1222 recipients seropositive at baseline was only five to seven.

The material sequenced was peripheral blood, taken on day 0 of AZD1222 vaccination. This TCR was recovered from an adult in good health. This chain links TRBV6-4 with TRBJ1-1, with D perhaps matching TRBD1 (5 bases). CDR3 sequence reads: CASSETENTEAFF. The CDR3 DNA reads as TGTGCCAGCAGTGAGACAGAGAACACTGAAGCTTTCTTT.